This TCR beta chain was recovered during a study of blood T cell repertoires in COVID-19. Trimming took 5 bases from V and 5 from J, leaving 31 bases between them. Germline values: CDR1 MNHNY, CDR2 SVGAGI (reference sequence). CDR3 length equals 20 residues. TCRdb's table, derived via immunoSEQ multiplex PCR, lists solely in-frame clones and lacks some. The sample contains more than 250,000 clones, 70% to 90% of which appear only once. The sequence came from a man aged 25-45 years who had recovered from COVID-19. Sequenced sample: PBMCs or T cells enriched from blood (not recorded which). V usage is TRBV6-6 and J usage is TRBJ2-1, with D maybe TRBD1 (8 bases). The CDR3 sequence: CASSPRWTGWNGGLNNEQFF. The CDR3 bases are TGTGCCAGCAGTCCCCGATGGACAGGGTGGAACGGGGGGCTCAACAATGAGCAGTTCTTC.